One and the same sample provided the 16 T cell receptor beta chains below, sequenced in a study of blood T cell repertoires in COVID-19. The protocol was immunoSEQ multiplex PCR, while the TCRdb copy is restricted to in-frame clones and leaves out a portion. The sample carries around 63,000 clones, 55% to 75% recorded once. Sequencing was carried out using peripheral blood. Every receptor here comes from a woman between 70 and 85 years old with COVID-19, enrolled during active disease.

The genes are TRBV4-1 and TRBJ2-4; tentative D call: TRBD2 (8 bases). Trimming removed 0 bases at V and 3 bases at J, with 27 bases between. The CDR3 contains 21 residues. Germline CDR1 reads MGHRA; CDR2 reads YSYEKL. CDR3 DNA sequence: TGCGCCAGCAGCCAAGAGACGCCTAGCGGGTCGACCCAGGGGGTCAAAAACATTCAGTACTTC. It encodes CASSQETPSGSTQGVKNIQYF.

The chain recombines TRBV3-1 (or the pseudogene TRBV3-2) with TRBJ2-3; D may be TRBD1 (5 bases). Trimming took 4 bases from V and 4 from J, leaving 12 bases between them. From germline, CDR1 is LGHDT and CDR2 YNNKEL (reference sequence). This CDR3 comprises 14 residues. CDR3 bases: TGTGCCAGCAGCCTAAATCAGGGTTCAGATACGCAGTATTTT. It encodes CASSLNQGSDTQYF.

The V call is TRBV2, the J call TRBJ2-5; perhaps TRBD2 as D (6 bases). The CDR3 length is 13 residues. Germline-derived CDR1 and CDR2 are SNHLY and FYNNEI. The germline V and J ends were trimmed by 5 bases and 5 bases, with 12 bases remaining between them. Here the CDR3 reads CASSWGDGETQYF. DNA for the CDR3: TGTGCCAGCAGTTGGGGGGACGGGGAGACCCAGTACTTC.

This rearrangement joins TRBV9 to TRBJ2-2; the match to TRBD1 covers 7 bases. Germline V gene data show CDR1 as SGDLS and CDR2 as YYNGEE. The CDR3 consists of 15 residues. With V trimmed by 4 bases and J by 6 bases, 9 bases remained unmatched. This chain's CDR3 is CASSYGQEESGELFF. In nucleotides, the CDR3 is TGTGCCAGCAGCTACGGACAGGAAGAGTCCGGGGAGCTGTTTTTT.

The chain joins TRBV12-3 or TRBV12-4 to TRBJ1-1; D perhaps matches TRBD1 (6 bases). The CDR3 spans 12 residues. Trimming took off 3 bases at V and 5 bases at J, with 7 bases between the two ends. The CDR3 nucleotides read TGTGCCAGCAGTTTGGACAGAACTGAAGCTTTCTTT. Translation: CASSLDRTEAFF.

Only a few counts were recorded for this clone. The rearrangement links TRBV19 to TRBJ1-4, with TRBD1 as a possible D gene (5 bases). Germline CDR1 reads LNHDA; CDR2 reads SQIVND (reference sequence). V lost 3 bases, J lost 8 bases, and 22 bases lay in between. The CDR3 sequence is 17 residues long. Written as DNA, the CDR3 is TGTGCCAGTAGTATGGGGGGACCGGGACCAAGGGCCGAAAAACTGTTTTTT. This translates into CASSMGGPGPRAEKLFF.

The chain links TRBV7-9 to TRBJ1-4; 9 nucleotides match TRBD1. Germline V gene lookup returns CDR1 SEHNR and CDR2 FQNEAQ (reference sequence). V lost 3 bases to trimming and J lost 8 bases; unmatched junction nucleotides: 7. The CDR3 consists of 15 residues. The CDR3 protein is CASSLGQGTEEKLFF. The CDR3 nucleotides read TGTGCCAGCAGCTTGGGACAGGGAACGGAAGAAAAACTGTTTTTT.

This chain connects TRBV6-6 to TRBJ2-5; D gene ambiguous. V was trimmed by 2 bases and J by 5 bases, leaving 3 bases between them. The CDR3 extends over 11 amino acids. Germline CDR1 and CDR2: MNHNY and SVGAGI (reference sequence). The CDR3 coding sequence is TGTGCCAGCAGTTACGAGGAGACCCAGTACTTC. This encodes CASSYEETQYF.

The chain joins TRBV14 to TRBJ1-1, with 9 bases matching TRBD1. The germline gives CDR1 SGHDN, CDR2 FVKESK. Trimming took 3 bases from V and 1 from J; bases not matched to a gene: 3. The CDR3 consists of 15 residues. This CDR3 is CASSQWGQGNTEAFF. CDR3 sequence (DNA): TGTGCCAGCAGCCAGTGGGGACAGGGGAACACTGAAGCTTTCTTT.

The chain joins TRBV7-2 to TRBJ2-5; 11 bases match TRBD2. CDR3 length equals 15 residues. V lost 5 bases to trimming and J lost 3 bases; unmatched junction nucleotides: 5. Germline V gene lookup returns CDR1 SGHTA and CDR2 FQGNSA. CDR3 sequence reads: CASSKGGLAEETQYF. The DNA of the CDR3 is TGTGCCAGCAGCAAAGGGGGACTAGCGGAAGAGACCCAGTACTTC.

The V gene is TRBV2, the J gene TRBJ1-5, with 10 positions matching TRBD1. This CDR3 spans 15 amino acids. V was clipped by 6 bases and J by 0 bases; unmatched bases: 2. Germline CDR1 is SNHLY and CDR2 is FYNNEI. This chain's CDR3 is CASRDRGTSNQPQHF. CDR3 nucleotide sequence: TGTGCCAGCAGGGACAGGGGGACTAGCAATCAGCCCCAGCATTTT.

CDR3 sequence (DNA): TGTGCCAGCAGTCATAGCGGGCGACGCCTCAACACCGGGGAGCTGTTTTTT. Its protein product is CASSHSGRRLNTGELFF. The chain uses TRBV27 and TRBJ2-2; the match to TRBD2 covers 7 bases. The germline gives CDR1 MNHEY, CDR2 SMNVEV (reference sequence). The CDR3 sequence is 17 residues long. Germline trimming cut 5 bases from V and 2 bases from J; bases unmatched to any gene: 11.

This chain uses TRBV19 with TRBJ1-5, with 8 bases identical to TRBD1. With V trimmed by 8 bases and J by 5 bases, 8 bases remained unmatched. The CDR3 consists of 14 residues. Germline CDR1 LNHDA, CDR2 SQIVND (reference sequence). CDR3 DNA sequence: TGTGCCAGTCACAGGGGGGAAATCGATCAGCCCCAGCATTTT. Translating it yields CASHRGEIDQPQHF.

This chain connects TRBV11-2 to TRBJ1-4; 10 positions agree with TRBD1. CDR1 SGHAT and CDR2 FQNNGV come from the germline V gene. V trimming: 1 base; J trimming: 10 bases; junction bases outside the gene matches: 6. There are 15 residues in the CDR3. The CDR3: CASSLGGTGVGKLFF. The CDR3 coding sequence is TGTGCCAGCAGCTTAGGGGGGACAGGGGTTGGAAAACTGTTTTTT.

The V and J genes are TRBV2 and TRBJ2-7, with D tentatively TRBD1 (6 bases). Trimming left V 2 bases short and J 6 bases short, with 11 bases between. The CDR3 runs 13 residues. CDR1 SNHLY and CDR2 FYNNEI come from the germline V gene. In nucleotides, the CDR3 is TGTGCCAGCAGTGAAACAGGGTCGGTCGAGCAGTACTTC. This gives the protein CASSETGSVEQYF.

This clone was seen only a few times. The CDR3 coding sequence is TGTGCCAGCAGCTTGGAAGGGGGCGGTGGCTACACCTTC. Translating gives CASSLEGGGGYTF. The rearrangement joins TRBV5-4 to TRBJ1-2; the match to TRBD1 covers 7 bases. Germline V gene lookup returns CDR1 SGHNT and CDR2 YYREEE (reference sequence). V lost 0 bases, J lost 7 bases, and 3 bases stayed unmatched. The CDR3 consists of 13 residues.